This TCR beta chain is from a study of T cell changes during pregnancy in multiple sclerosis. Data came from immunoSEQ multiplex PCR; TCRdb stores just in-frame clones and leaves some out. The sample consists of under 90,000 clones, roughly 92% of them appearing once. This CDR3 is 13 amino acids long. Per the germline V gene, CDR1 is SEHNR and CDR2 is FQNEAQ (reference sequence). Trimming took off 5 bases at V and 4 bases at J, with 11 bases between the two ends. The chain carries TRBV7-9 and TRBJ1-1, with D possibly TRBD1 on 6 matching bases. This sequence originates from a female donor in good health, enrolled as a control in a pregnancy study. The starting material was peripheral blood, obtained after pregnancy. The CDR3 protein is CASSRTGSTEAFF. CDR3 bases: TGTGCCAGCAGCCGCACAGGGAGCACTGAAGCTTTCTTT.